This T cell receptor (beta chain) stems from a study of OX40 agonist ivuxolimab in advanced cancers. Looking at the study overall: Ivuxolimab was delivered to patients intravenously every 2 weeks at doses spanning 0.01 to 10 mg/kg. Therapy given before enrollment (anti-PD-1, anti-PD-L1 or anti-CTLA-4) was allowed, and around 44% had some. Whole-study results and caveats: Both CD4+ and CD8+ T cell populations in blood had undergone clonal expansion by week 6 at 0.1 to 3.0 mg/kg.

The CDR3 totals 14 residues. The germline V gene has CDR1 SGHRS and CDR2 YFSETQ. Trimming pared 6 bases from V and 0 bases from J, leaving 13 bases between. Sequencing used immunoSEQ multiplex PCR; TCRdb keeps in-frame clones, though not all of them. The table lists some 86,000 clones, about 91% of them singletons. Concerning this clone: Its matching antigen is unknown.

People who had autoimmune disease history or systemic immunosuppression were excluded. This chain connects TRBV5-1 to TRBJ2-7; D is uncertain. The sample consisted of CD4+ or CD8+ T cells sorted from blood, taken in a trial of the OX40 agonist ivuxolimab. The receptor was derived from an adult with an advanced solid tumor such as melanoma, head and neck, liver or kidney cancer. The CDR3 reads CASNPKGPSYEQYF. The CDR3 bases are TGCGCCAGCAACCCCAAGGGCCCCTCCTACGAGCAGTACTTC.